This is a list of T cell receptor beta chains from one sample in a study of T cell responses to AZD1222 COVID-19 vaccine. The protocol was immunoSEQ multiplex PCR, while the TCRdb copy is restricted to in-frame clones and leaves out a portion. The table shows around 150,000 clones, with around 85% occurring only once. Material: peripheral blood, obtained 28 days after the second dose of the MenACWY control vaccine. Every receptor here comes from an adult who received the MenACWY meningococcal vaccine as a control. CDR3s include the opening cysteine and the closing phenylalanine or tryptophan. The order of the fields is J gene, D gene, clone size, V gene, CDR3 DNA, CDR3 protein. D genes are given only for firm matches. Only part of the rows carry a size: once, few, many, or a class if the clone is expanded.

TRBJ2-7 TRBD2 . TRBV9 TGTGCCAGCAGCCAGAGCGGGAAGCTTGACGAGCAGTACTTC CASSQSGKLDEQYF
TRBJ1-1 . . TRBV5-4 TGTGCCAGCAGCTTCGGGAGCCCTATGAACACTGAAGCTTTCTTT CASSFGSPMNTEAFF
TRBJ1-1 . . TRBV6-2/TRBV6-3 TGTGCCAGCAGTTACGTTGTGGCTACTGAAGCTTTCTTT CASSYVVATEAFF
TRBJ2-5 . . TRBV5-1 TGCGCCAGCAGCTTGGGAAGTCAAGAGACCCAGTACTTC CASSLGSQETQYF
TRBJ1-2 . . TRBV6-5 TGTGCCAGCAGTTACGACGTTCGCGGCGCCAGGGTTGGCTACACCTTC CASSYDVRGARVGYTF
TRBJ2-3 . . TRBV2 TGTGCCAGCAGTGAAGCGTACCAAATCACAGATACGCAGTATTTT CASSEAYQITDTQYF
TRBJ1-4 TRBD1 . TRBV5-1 TGCGCCAGCAGCTTGGGTGGTGGAGGGGGCCGTGAAAAACTGTTTTTT CASSLGGGGGREKLFF
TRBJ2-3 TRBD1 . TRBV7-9 TGTGCCAGCAGTCTCGCCGGGACAGGGGGGCCAGATACGCAGTATTTT CASSLAGTGGPDTQYF
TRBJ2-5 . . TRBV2 TGTGCCAGCAGAGGAGATCTAGCGCAAGAGACCCAGTACTTC CASRGDLAQETQYF
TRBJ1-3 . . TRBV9 TGTGCCAGCAGTTGGGCAGACTCTGGAAACACCATATATTTT CASSWADSGNTIYF
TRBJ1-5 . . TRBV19 TGTGCCAGTATCCCGACGGCGAGTTTTGGGCAGCCCCAGCATTTT CASIPTASFGQPQHF
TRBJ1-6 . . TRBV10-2 TGCGCCAGCAGTGAAATACTGTCCGGGACGGTTAATTCACCCCTCCACTTT CASSEILSGTVNSPLHF
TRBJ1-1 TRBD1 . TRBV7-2 TGTGCCAGCAGACGACAGGGGGCGGGTAACACTGAAGCTTTCTTT CASRRQGAGNTEAFF
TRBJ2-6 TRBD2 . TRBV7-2 TGTGCCAGCAGTCGGGGGGGCTCTGGGGCCAACGTCCTGACTTTC CASSRGGSGANVLTF
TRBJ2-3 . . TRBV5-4 TGTGCCAGCAGCTTAATGCAGGGTGGGGATACGCAGTATTTT CASSLMQGGDTQYF
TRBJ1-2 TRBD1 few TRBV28 TGTGCCAGCAGTTCCCCGGGACAGGGGGTTACGGAGACCTTC CASSSPGQGVTETF
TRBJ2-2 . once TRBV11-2 TGTGCCAGCAGCTTACTCTTTGTTGGGGGGGAGCTGTTTTTT CASSLLFVGGELFF
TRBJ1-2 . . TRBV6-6 TGTGCCAGCAGCGGACAGACTTATGGCTACACCTTC CASSGQTYGYTF
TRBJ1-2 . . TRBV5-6 TGTGCCAGCAGCTTGGCCTCATACGGAGATAACTATGGCTACACCTTC CASSLASYGDNYGYTF
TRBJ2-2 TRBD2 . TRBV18 TGTGCCAGCTCACCGAGGGAGGGGACCGGGGAGCTGTTTTTT CASSPREGTGELFF
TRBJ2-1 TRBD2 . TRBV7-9 TGTGCCAGCAGCTCTCGGACTAGCGGGGGGAATCCAGATGAGCAGTTCTTC CASSSRTSGGNPDEQFF
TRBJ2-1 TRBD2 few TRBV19 TGTGCCAGTAGTATAGTTGGTCTAGCGGGGGCGGCCAATGAGCAGTTCTTC CASSIVGLAGAANEQFF
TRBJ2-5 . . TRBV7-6 TGTGCCAGCAGTCCCTCGGAGACCCAGTACTTC CASSPSETQYF
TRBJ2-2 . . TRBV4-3 TGCGCCAGCAGCCAAGTTAGGGGCGGCCTGAACACCGGGGAGCTGTTTTTT CASSQVRGGLNTGELFF
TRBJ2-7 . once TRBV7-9 TGTGCCAGCAGCCCTCCGAAAGGAACCCACGAGCAGTACTTC CASSPPKGTHEQYF
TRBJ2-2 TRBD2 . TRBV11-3 TGTGCCAGCAGCTCACGGGAGGGCGGGGAGCTGTTTTTT CASSSREGGELFF
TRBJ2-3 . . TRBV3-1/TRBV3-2 TGTGCCAGCAGCCAAGCTGTGGGGAATACGCAGTATTTT CASSQAVGNTQYF
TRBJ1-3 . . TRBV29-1 TGCAGCGTACAGAGGGGGTCTGGAAACACCATATATTTT CSVQRGSGNTIYF
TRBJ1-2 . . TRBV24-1 TGTGCCACCAGTGATGTGTATGCTGACTACACCTTC CATSDVYADYTF
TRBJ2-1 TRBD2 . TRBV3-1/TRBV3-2 TGTGCCAGCAGCCAAGATGCGGGACTAGCGGGAGCTGAGCAGTTCTTC CASSQDAGLAGAEQFF
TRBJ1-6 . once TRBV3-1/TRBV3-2 TGTGCCAGCAGCCAAGTGGGGGGCACCTATAATTCACCCCTCCACTTT CASSQVGGTYNSPLHF
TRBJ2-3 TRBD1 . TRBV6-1 TGTGCCAGCAGTGACGACGGGACAGGGGGGCCAGATACGCAGTATTTT CASSDDGTGGPDTQYF
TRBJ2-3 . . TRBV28 TGTGCCAGCAAAACGGGACACTCCACAGATACGCAGTATTTT CASKTGHSTDTQYF
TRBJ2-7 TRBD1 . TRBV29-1 TGCAGCGTTGAAGATCGGGACAGGGTCTCCGAGCAGTACTTC CSVEDRDRVSEQYF
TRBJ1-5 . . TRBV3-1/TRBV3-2 TGTGCCAGCAGCCCCCGACAGACACATCAGCCCCAGCATTTT CASSPRQTHQPQHF
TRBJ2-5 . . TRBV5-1 TGCGCCAGCAGCCCGGGCCAGGGTCAAGAGACCCAGTACTTC CASSPGQGQETQYF
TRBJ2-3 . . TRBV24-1 TGTGCCACCGCTTTAAGGGCAGGGGACACAGATACGCAGTATTTT CATALRAGDTDTQYF
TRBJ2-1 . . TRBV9 TGTGCCAGCAGCGTCACCGGGATTAGCAATGAGCAGTTCTTC CASSVTGISNEQFF
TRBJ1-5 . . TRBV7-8 TGTGCCAGCAGCTTAGCCGCAGGTGCGTCGGGTCAGCCCCAGCATTTT CASSLAAGASGQPQHF
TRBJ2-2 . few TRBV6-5 TGTGCCAGCACGTCCAGGACCACCGGGGAGCTGTTTTTT CASTSRTTGELFF
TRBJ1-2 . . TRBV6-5 TGTGCCAGCAGTACCCCGGGCAGGGAGCAAGAGGGCTACACCTTC CASSTPGREQEGYTF
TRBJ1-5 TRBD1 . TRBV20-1 TGCAGTGCTAGTGTTTTGGGACAGGTAGACAATCAGCCCCAGCATTTT CSASVLGQVDNQPQHF
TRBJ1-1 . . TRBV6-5 TGTGCCAGCAGTTATCAGGAGGGGGGGACTGAAGCTTTCTTT CASSYQEGGTEAFF